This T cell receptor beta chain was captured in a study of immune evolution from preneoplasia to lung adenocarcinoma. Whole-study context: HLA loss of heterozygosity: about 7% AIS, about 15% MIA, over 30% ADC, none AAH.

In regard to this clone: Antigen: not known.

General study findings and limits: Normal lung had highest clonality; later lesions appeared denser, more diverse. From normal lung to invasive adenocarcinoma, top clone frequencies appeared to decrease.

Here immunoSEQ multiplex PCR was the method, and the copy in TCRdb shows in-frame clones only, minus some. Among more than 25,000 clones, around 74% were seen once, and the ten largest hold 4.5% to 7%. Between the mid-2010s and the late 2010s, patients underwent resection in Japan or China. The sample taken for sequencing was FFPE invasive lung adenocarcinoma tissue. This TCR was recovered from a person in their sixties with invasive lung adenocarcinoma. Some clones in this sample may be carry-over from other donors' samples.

The chain's CDR3 is CATGAGDNQPQHF. The CDR3 region has the DNA TGTGCCACCGGAGCAGGGGACAATCAGCCCCAGCATTTT. The rearrangement joins TRBV15 to TRBJ1-5; possibly TRBD1 for D (6 bases). CDR3 length: 13 residues. V dropped 8 bases and J dropped 3 bases, with 11 bases sitting between them. Germline CDR1 and CDR2: LNHNV and YYDKDF (reference sequence).